The clone carrying this T cell receptor (beta chain) was seen just once. This sample was taken from a study of blood T cells in healthy people across ages. With V trimmed by 7 bases and J by 8 bases, 6 bases remained unmatched. The CDR3 covers 14 residues. Germline CDR1 MNHNY, CDR2 SVGAGI (reference sequence). A second PCR of 7 to 11 cycles used a sample-barcoded 5' primer and a J-beta primer mix. TCRdb ran MiXCR on the 5' RACE reads and lists one entry per CDR3 protein. The profile covers about a million distinct CDR3 sequences, with about two fifths appearing a single time and about 12% taken by the ten largest. Isolated PBMCs totaled at least 7 million in each sample.

This TCR was sampled from a man aged 18 to 30 in good health. This chain joins TRBV6-6 and TRBJ1-6; TRBD1 aligns across 9 bases. Material: blood. This chain's CDR3 is CASTRQGEYSPLHF. CDR3 DNA: TGTGCCAGCACCAGACAGGGGGAGTATTCACCCCTCCACTTT.